These T cell receptor beta chains were read from a single sample in a study of blood T cell repertoires in COVID-19. Clones were sequenced by immunoSEQ multiplex PCR, and TCRdb holds only the in-frame ones, with some missing. This table has 100,000 to 140,000 clones, 75% to 95% appearing once. The sample comprised peripheral blood. The receptors originated from a woman in her 30s with acute or convalescent COVID-19. Both conserved end residues are part of each CDR3. A D gene is named only where the DNA matches it firmly. A clone size is listed for some rows: how often the clone was seen (once, few, many), or a class if it is expanded.

>TRBJ2-4|-|-|TRBV14
CASSQVSNIQYF
TGTGCCAGCAGCCAAGTCTCGAACATTCAGTACTTC
>TRBJ2-5|TRBD1|-|TRBV5-1
CASSLGQGAVETQYF
TGCGCCAGCAGCTTGGGGCAGGGGGCCGTGGAGACCCAGTACTTC
>TRBJ1-2|-|-|TRBV11-1
CASSTATRGYGYTF
TGTGCCAGCAGCACGGCGACTCGGGGCTATGGCTACACCTTC
>TRBJ1-1|TRBD1|few|TRBV6-2/TRBV6-3
CASSAVQGGRTEAFF
TGTGCCAGCAGTGCCGTACAGGGGGGTAGAACTGAAGCTTTCTTT
>TRBJ2-3|TRBD1|-|TRBV19
CASSKGTGGTDTQYF
TGTGCCAGTAGTAAAGGGACAGGGGGCACAGATACGCAGTATTTT
>TRBJ1-4|-|-|TRBV25-1
CASSEQRSTNEKLFF
TGTGCCAGCAGTGAACAGCGGTCAACTAATGAAAAACTGTTTTTT
>TRBJ1-2|TRBD1|-|TRBV5-4
CASSGQGKYGYTF
TGTGCCAGTTCGGGACAGGGGAAGTATGGCTACACCTTC
>TRBJ2-7|TRBD1|-|TRBV27
CASSFSFRDRGNEQYF
TGTGCCAGCAGTTTCTCTTTCCGGGACAGGGGCAACGAGCAGTACTTC
>TRBJ1-2|-|-|TRBV6-6
CASIQGGGYTF
TGTGCCAGCATACAGGGCGGTGGCTACACCTTC
>TRBJ1-1|-|-|TRBV11-2
CASSLGTPTEAFF
TGTGCCAGCAGCTTAGGGACTCCCACTGAAGCTTTCTTT
>TRBJ2-7|-|once|TRBV19
CASRWRDRRYEQYF
TGTGCCAGTAGGTGGCGGGACCGCCGATACGAGCAGTACTTC
>TRBJ2-2|-|-|TRBV2
CASSVSVGYGELFF
TGTGCCAGCAGTGTTTCTGTCGGGTACGGGGAGCTGTTTTTT
>TRBJ2-2|TRBD2|-|TRBV10-1
CASSRGGTGELFF
TGCGCCAGCAGTCGGGGGGGCACCGGGGAGCTGTTTTTT
>TRBJ2-1|TRBD2|-|TRBV19
CASSTRTSGRASYNEQFF
TGTGCCAGTAGTACCCGGACTAGCGGGAGGGCCTCCTACAATGAGCAGTTCTTC
>TRBJ2-6|TRBD2|-|TRBV7-8
CASRGTSGTYSGANVLTF
TGTGCCAGCAGGGGGACTAGCGGGACTTACTCTGGGGCCAACGTCCTGACTTTC
>TRBJ1-4|-|-|TRBV23-1
CAREAGGLFF
TGCGCCAGAGAGGCCGGGGGACTGTTTTTT
>TRBJ1-1|-|-|TRBV6-5
CASRTHSNTEAFF
TGTGCCAGCAGGACCCACAGTAACACTGAAGCTTTCTTT
>TRBJ1-5|-|-|TRBV5-5
CASSLAPYGNQPQHF
TGTGCCAGCAGCTTGGCTCCTTATGGCAATCAGCCCCAGCATTTT
>TRBJ1-5|-|-|TRBV30
CAWSERGTQHF
TGTGCCTGGAGTGAGAGGGGGACCCAGCATTTT
>TRBJ1-5|TRBD1|-|TRBV28
CASSDQGENQPQHF
TGTGCCAGCAGCGATCAGGGGGAGAATCAGCCCCAGCATTTT
>TRBJ2-7|TRBD2|-|TRBV30
CAWKAGRGEQYF
TGTGCCTGGAAGGCCGGGAGGGGGGAGCAGTACTTC
>TRBJ1-5|-|once|TRBV11-2
CASSSYPGEPGPQHF
TGTGCCAGCAGCTCCTATCCGGGGGAGCCGGGGCCCCAGCATTTT
>TRBJ1-5|-|-|TRBV6-2/TRBV6-3
CASSPRGWSNQPQHF
TGTGCCAGCAGTCCCAGGGGTTGGAGCAATCAGCCCCAGCATTTT
>TRBJ1-2|TRBD1|-|TRBV5-1
CASSSAGGTYGYTF
TGCGCCAGCAGCTCGGCAGGGGGGACCTATGGCTACACCTTC
>TRBJ2-1|TRBD1|once|TRBV19
CASRTGAGYNEQFF
TGTGCCAGTAGGACAGGGGCGGGTTACAATGAGCAGTTCTTC
>TRBJ1-2|TRBD1|-|TRBV9
CASSVGTGILDYGYTF
TGTGCCAGCAGCGTAGGGACAGGAATTCTCGACTATGGCTACACCTTC
>TRBJ2-5|TRBD2|-|TRBV4-2
CASSQVGGGALETQYF
TGTGCCAGCAGCCAAGTGGGCGGGGGGGCCCTTGAGACCCAGTACTTC
>TRBJ2-1|TRBD2|-|TRBV9
CASSVELAGGQEQFF
TGTGCCAGCAGCGTAGAGCTAGCGGGAGGGCAAGAGCAGTTCTTC
>TRBJ2-5|TRBD1|-|TRBV19
CASKTSGGETQYF
TGTGCCAGTAAAACCTCAGGGGGAGAGACCCAGTACTTC
>TRBJ2-3|TRBD2|-|TRBV2
CASSYGLAGVDTQYF
TGTGCCAGCAGCTACGGGCTAGCGGGGGTGGATACGCAGTATTTT
>TRBJ2-2|-|-|TRBV5-1
CASSLEGGTNTGELFF
TGCGCCAGCAGCTTGGAAGGGGGAACGAACACCGGGGAGCTGTTTTTT
>TRBJ1-5|TRBD1|-|TRBV28
CASSFGTGNQPQHF
TGTGCCAGCAGTTTTGGGACAGGAAATCAGCCCCAGCATTTT
>TRBJ2-1|TRBD2|once|TRBV7-9
CASSQTSSSGEQFF
TGTGCCAGCAGCCAGACATCATCTAGCGGGGAGCAGTTCTTC
>TRBJ1-1|-|-|TRBV5-1
CASSSGQNTEAFF
TGCGCCAGCAGCTCGGGACAGAACACTGAAGCTTTCTTT
>TRBJ2-1|TRBD2|-|TRBV27
CASSPGTSGRAEQFF
TGTGCCAGCAGTCCCGGGACTAGCGGGAGGGCCGAGCAGTTCTTC
>TRBJ2-1|TRBD2|-|TRBV28
CASSSGGPGNEQFF
TGTGCCAGCAGTTCGGGGGGGCCTGGCAATGAGCAGTTCTTC
>TRBJ2-2|-|-|TRBV19
CASSITGIRTGELFF
TGTGCCAGTAGTATAACGGGTATCCGCACCGGGGAGCTGTTTTTT
>TRBJ1-5|TRBD1|once|TRBV19
CASTGGDQPQHF
TGTGCCAGTACAGGGGGTGATCAGCCCCAGCATTTT
>TRBJ2-7|TRBD2|-|TRBV27
CASSLSRTSGYYEQYF
TGTGCCAGCAGTTTATCCCGGACTAGCGGGTACTACGAGCAGTACTTC